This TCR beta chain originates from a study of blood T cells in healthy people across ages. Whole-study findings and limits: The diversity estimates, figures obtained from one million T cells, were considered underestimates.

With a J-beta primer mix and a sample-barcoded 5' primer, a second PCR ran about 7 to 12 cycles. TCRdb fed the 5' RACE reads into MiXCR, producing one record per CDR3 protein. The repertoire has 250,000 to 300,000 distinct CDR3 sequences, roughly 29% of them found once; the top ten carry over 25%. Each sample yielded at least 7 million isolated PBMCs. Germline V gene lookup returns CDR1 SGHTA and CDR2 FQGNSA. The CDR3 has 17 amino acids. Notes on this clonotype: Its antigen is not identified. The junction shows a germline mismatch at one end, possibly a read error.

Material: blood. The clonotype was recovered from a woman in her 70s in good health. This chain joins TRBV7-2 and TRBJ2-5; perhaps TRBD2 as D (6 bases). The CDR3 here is CVSTLKLYSGTQETQYF. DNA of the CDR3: TGTGTCAGCACCCTTAAACTATATAGCGGAACCCAAGAGACCCAGTACTTC.